The entry that follows covers one TCR beta chain sequence. Its specificity is unknown. TCRdb itself ran the reads through MiXCR, one entry per CDR3 protein. Among under 300,000 distinct CDR3 sequences, about 17% were seen once, and the ten largest hold roughly 45%. The data derive from a study of T cell repertoires in cytomegalovirus infection. At the level of the study: Public signatures in TCR beta pointed to CMV infection and matching HLA type. Findings and limits, study-wide: Summed public TCR beta family frequency identified CMV carriers bearing the relevant HLA. The ex vivo response was dominated by HLA-C-restricted CMV-specific TCR beta clonotypes.

The CDR3 has 15 amino acids. Germline V gene sequence: CDR1 MNHEY, CDR2 SVGEGT. The junction had 7 bases not matched to a gene; V was cut back by 1 base and J by 5 bases. The sample was CD8+ T cells from PBMCs. The source is a human donor in good health (CMV status not recorded). Some clones in this sample may be carry-over from other donors' samples. The rearrangement uses TRBV6-2 or TRBV6-3 and TRBJ2-5, with 7 bases matching TRBD2. The CDR3 nucleotides read TGTGCCAGCAGTTACTTGAGTCGCGGGGGTGAGACCCAGTACTTC. It yields the protein CASSYLSRGGETQYF.